These 26 T cell receptor beta chains were all obtained from the same sample, sequenced in a study of blood T cell repertoires in COVID-19. Assay used: immunoSEQ multiplex PCR; TCRdb lists only in-frame clones, some missing. This sample has 150,000 to 250,000 clones, with around 87% found just once. The source material was PBMCs or T cells enriched from blood (not recorded which). Receptors were obtained from a woman aged 30 to 39 who had recovered from COVID-19.

The CDR3 coding sequence is TGTGCCACACGAAAAGTACTAGCGGGAACAGATACGCAGTATTTT. This codes for CATRKVLAGTDTQYF. The chain links TRBV19 to TRBJ2-3; 10 nucleotides align to TRBD2. Looked up from germline, CDR1 is LNHDA and CDR2 is SQIVND (reference sequence). This CDR3 is built from 15 residues. V dropped 10 bases and J dropped 3; count of bases not matched to a gene: 10.

The chain joins TRBV7-8 to TRBJ1-2; D is possibly TRBD1 (5 bases). The ends were cut back, 2 bases at V and 1 base at J, with 14 bases in the middle. Germline V gene data show CDR1 as SGHVS and CDR2 as FQNEAQ. The CDR3 extends over 16 amino acids. CDR3 sequence reads: CASSLTRVGINYGYTF. The CDR3 coding sequence is TGTGCCAGCAGCTTAACCAGGGTCGGAATTAACTATGGCTACACCTTC.

This chain joins TRBV4-3 and TRBJ1-2, with 7 bases identical to TRBD1. The germline V gene has CDR1 LGHNA and CDR2 YSLEER. J was trimmed by 4 bases and V by 0 bases; bases with no gene match: 2. The CDR3 is 14 residues long. The CDR3 DNA reads TGCGCCAGCAGCCAAGAGCGGGACAGCTATGGCTACACCTTC. It is translated as CASSQERDSYGYTF.

A few counts support this clone. The chain is built from TRBV21-1 and TRBJ1-1; whether TRBD1, the table's D call, matches the DNA was not checked. TRBV21-1 is annotated as a pseudogene. This CDR3 comprises 13 residues. The DNA for the CDR3 is TGTGCCAGCAGCAAAGTATGGGGCCCCGAAGCTTTCTTT. Residues: CASSKVWGPEAFF.

V gene TRBV9 combines with J gene TRBJ2-1, with 13 bases that match TRBD2. V was clipped by 4 bases and J by 7 bases; unmatched bases: 5. Germline V CDR1 and CDR2: SGDLS, YYNGEE. The CDR3 sequence is 15 residues long. CDR3: CASSLMGLAGNEQFF. CDR3 nucleotides: TGTGCCAGCAGCCTCATGGGACTAGCGGGGAATGAGCAGTTCTTC. The entire variable domain, with the rest obtained from reference TRBV9 and TRBJ2-1, is as follows: DSGVTQTPKHLITATGQRVTLRCSPRSGDLSVYWYQQSLDQGLQFLIQYYNGEERAKGNILERFSAQQFPDLHSELNLSSLELGDSALYFCASSLMGLAGNEQFFGPGTRLTVL.

This chain connects TRBV9 to TRBJ1-2; the match to TRBD1 covers 8 bases. Germline V lookup: CDR1 SGDLS, CDR2 YYNGEE. Trimming removed 3 bases from V and 3 bases from J; junction bases left unmatched: 10. The CDR3 runs 16 residues. CDR3 nucleotide sequence: TGTGCCAGCAGCGGGAAGGGACAGGCAGATGACTATGGCTACACCTTC. Translation: CASSGKGQADDYGYTF.

In its sample, this clone was seen once. The chain uses TRBV28 and TRBJ1-1; maybe TRBD1 (5 bases). V dropped 2 bases and J dropped 5 bases, with 12 bases sitting between them. This CDR3 contains 14 residues. Germline V gives CDR1 MDHEN, CDR2 SYDVKM. CDR3 in DNA: TGTGCCAGCAGTTTAGACAGCGACGGGACTGAAGCTTTCTTT. Its translation: CASSLDSDGTEAFF.

The chain couples TRBV6-5 to TRBJ1-2; D is perhaps TRBD1 (6 bases). From germline, CDR1 is MNHEY and CDR2 SVGAGI. The CDR3 is made up of 16 amino acids. Trimming cost V 0 bases and J 2 bases, with 13 bases left between them. Here the CDR3 reads CASSYSGQALNYGYTF. CDR3 bases: TGTGCCAGCAGTTACTCGGGACAAGCCTTAAACTATGGCTACACCTTC.

The V call is TRBV3-1 (or the pseudogene TRBV3-2), the J call TRBJ2-7; D is unresolved. This CDR3 contains 13 residues. Trimming left V 4 bases short and J 4 bases short, with 11 bases between. The germline gives CDR1 LGHDT, CDR2 YNNKEL (reference sequence). CDR3 in amino acids: CASSLADPYEQYF. The CDR3 DNA reads TGTGCCAGCAGCCTCGCAGATCCATACGAGCAGTACTTC.

The genes are TRBV20-1 and TRBJ1-5, with D tentatively TRBD1 (6 bases). The germline gives CDR1 DFQATT, CDR2 SNEGSKA (reference sequence). The ends were cut back, 3 bases at V and 0 bases at J, with 21 bases in the middle. This CDR3 has 18 residues. CDR3 amino acids: CSASGLGWGLGSNQPQHF. The CDR3 DNA is TGCAGTGCTAGTGGGTTGGGGTGGGGGCTGGGTAGCAATCAGCCCCAGCATTTT.

The chain joins TRBV19 to TRBJ1-2; 9 bases line up with TRBD1. J lost 5 bases, V lost 6 bases, and 4 bases had no gene match. Germline V gene lookup returns CDR1 LNHDA and CDR2 SQIVND (reference sequence). The CDR3 contains 13 residues. The CDR3, as DNA: TGTGCCAGTAGACTGGACAGGGGATATGGCTACACCTTC. It translates to CASRLDRGYGYTF.

The chain has TRBV28 and TRBJ2-1; 12 nucleotides agree with TRBD2. The CDR3 extends over 16 amino acids. The germline V gene has CDR1 MDHEN and CDR2 SYDVKM. Trimming took 6 bases from V and 6 from J; bases not matched to a gene: 9. In DNA, the CDR3 is TGTGCCAGCAGCCGCGCCGGACTAGCGGGGCGCAATGAGCAGTTCTTC. Its protein is CASSRAGLAGRNEQFF. The variable domain in full, completed from reference TRBV28 and TRBJ2-1, reads DVKVTQSSRYLVKRTGEKVFLECVQDMDHENMFWYRQDPGLGLRLIYFSYDVKMKEKGDIPEGYSVSREKKERFSLILESASTNQTSMYLCASSRAGLAGRNEQFFGPGTRLTVL.

This chain links TRBV4-3 with TRBJ1-2; D may be TRBD1 (5 bases). V was trimmed by 0 bases and J by 7 bases, leaving 12 bases between them. The CDR3 runs 14 residues. Germline loops: CDR1 LGHNA, CDR2 YSLEER. The CDR3 loop reads CASSQDQGEIGYTF. In DNA, the CDR3 is TGCGCCAGCAGCCAAGATCAGGGCGAGATTGGCTACACCTTC.

This chain uses TRBV9 with TRBJ1-1, with D perhaps matching TRBD1 (6 bases). The CDR3 is 15 amino acids. Trimming removed 1 base from V and 0 bases from J, with 10 bases in between. Germline V gene lookup returns CDR1 SGDLS and CDR2 YYNGEE. The CDR3 sequence is CASSVLGQMNTEAFF. CDR3 bases: TGTGCCAGCAGCGTACTTGGACAGATGAACACTGAAGCTTTCTTT.

The chain recombines TRBV19 with TRBJ2-5, with 7 positions matching TRBD1. Trimming cost V 3 bases and J 3 bases; bases outside gene matches: 4. This CDR3 is 14 amino acids long. Per the germline V gene, CDR1 is LNHDA and CDR2 is SQIVND (reference sequence). CDR3 DNA: TGTGCCAGTAGTATTAGACAGGGTGAAGAGACCCAGTACTTC. As protein: CASSIRQGEETQYF.

A few counts support this clone. Other DNA sequences of this sample code for an identical CDR3. This chain joins TRBV5-1 and TRBJ1-2; D gene uncertain. V shed 0 bases and J shed 3 bases, with 6 bases lying between them. Germline V gene lookup returns CDR1 SGHRS and CDR2 YFSETQ. The CDR3 is made up of 13 amino acids. The CDR3, as DNA: TGCGCCAGCAGCTTGGTGTCAGACTATGGCTACACCTTC. It is translated as CASSLVSDYGYTF. Variable domain in full (rest from reference TRBV5-1 and TRBJ1-2): KAGVTQTPRYLIKTRGQQVTLSCSPISGHRSVSWYQQTPGQGLQFLFEYFSETQRNKGNFPGRFSGRQFSNSRSEMNVSTLELGDSALYLCASSLVSDYGYTFGSGTRLTVV.

The sample holds one count of this clone. The V and J genes are TRBV6-6 and TRBJ1-3, with 11 bases matching TRBD1. The CDR3 spans 16 residues. Germline assignment: CDR1 MNHNY and CDR2 SVGAGI (reference sequence). Trimming at V came to 3 bases and at J to 4 bases, leaving 5 bases not matched to a gene. The CDR3 DNA sequence: TGTGCCAGCAGTTATTTTGGACAGGGGGCAGGAAACACCATATATTTT. It specifies CASSYFGQGAGNTIYF.

V gene TRBV5-4 combines with J gene TRBJ2-3; D gene uncertain. There are 15 residues in the CDR3. V was shortened by 4 bases and J by 1 base, with 13 bases between the two germline ends. Per the germline V gene, CDR1 is SGHNT and CDR2 is YYREEE (reference sequence). The CDR3 region is CASSPPGSGTDTQYF. CDR3 in DNA: TGTGCCAGCAGCCCCCCCGGGTCGGGCACAGATACGCAGTATTTT.

The chain combines TRBV7-3 with TRBJ1-6, with 9 nucleotides matching TRBD1. Trimming cost V 3 bases and J 8 bases; bases outside gene matches: 5. CDR3 length: 15 residues. Germline V gene lookup returns CDR1 SGHTA and CDR2 FQGTGA. The CDR3 spells CASSLGQGGYSPLHF. CDR3 DNA: TGTGCCAGCAGCTTGGGACAGGGCGGGTATTCACCCCTCCACTTT.

The V gene is TRBV19, the J gene TRBJ1-5; D not certain. CDR1 LNHDA and CDR2 SQIVND come from the germline V gene (reference sequence). Trimming removed 5 bases from V and 7 bases from J, with 21 bases in between. This CDR3 contains 16 residues. The CDR3 loop reads CASSLEPQRAWQPQHF. Written as DNA, the CDR3 is TGTGCCAGTAGTCTGGAGCCTCAGAGGGCTTGGCAGCCCCAGCATTTT.

The chain employs TRBV2 and TRBJ1-1, with TRBD1 matching over 8 bases. The germline gives CDR1 SNHLY, CDR2 FYNNEI. V was clipped by 7 bases and J by 3 bases; unmatched bases: 4. The CDR3 has 13 residues. CDR3 region: CASTGQGHTEAFF. Here the CDR3 DNA reads TGTGCCAGCACAGGACAGGGCCACACTGAAGCTTTCTTT.

The rearrangement uses TRBV19 and TRBJ2-1; 11 positions agree with TRBD1. Germline-derived CDR1 and CDR2 are LNHDA and SQIVND (reference sequence). V shed 3 bases, J shed 11 bases, and the junction held 9 bases outside the gene matches. This CDR3 has 15 residues. The CDR3, as DNA: TGTGCCAGTAGTATTTCTGTCGGGACAGGGGGAAAGCAGTTCTTC. Protein product: CASSISVGTGGKQFF.

V gene TRBV27 combines with J gene TRBJ2-1; 9 bases fit TRBD1. Germline V gene lookup returns CDR1 MNHEY and CDR2 SMNVEV (reference sequence). This CDR3 region has 17 residues. The ends lost 2 bases at V and 4 bases at J; junction bases unmatched: 9. This chain's CDR3 is CASSLAELGQGYNEQFF. The CDR3 DNA reads TGTGCCAGCAGTTTAGCTGAATTGGGACAGGGATACAATGAGCAGTTCTTC.

V and J are TRBV2 and TRBJ1-1, with D uncertain. This CDR3 has 12 amino acids. Trimming removed 3 bases from V and 3 bases from J, with 5 bases in between. Germline loops: CDR1 SNHLY, CDR2 FYNNEI. The CDR3 spells CASSDGYTEAFF. In DNA form, the CDR3 reads TGTGCCAGCAGTGACGGGTACACTGAAGCTTTCTTT.

The rearrangement links TRBV14 to TRBJ2-2; D is possibly TRBD1 (6 bases). Germline V gene sequence: CDR1 SGHDN, CDR2 FVKESK. This CDR3 is 13 amino acids long. Between the trimmed V and J ends, which lost 4 bases and 5 bases, there was a span of 8 bases. CDR3 sequence: CASSLTGTGELFF. The CDR3 DNA sequence: TGTGCCAGCAGCCTCACAGGGACCGGGGAGCTGTTTTTT.

V gene TRBV6-1 combines with J gene TRBJ1-2; D gene uncertain. Germline values: CDR1 MNHNS, CDR2 SASEGT. V lost 2 bases and J lost 2, with 6 bases in between. This CDR3 contains 13 residues. The CDR3 region is CASSETTNYGYTF. The CDR3 region has the DNA TGTGCCAGCAGTGAAACAACCAACTATGGCTACACCTTC.